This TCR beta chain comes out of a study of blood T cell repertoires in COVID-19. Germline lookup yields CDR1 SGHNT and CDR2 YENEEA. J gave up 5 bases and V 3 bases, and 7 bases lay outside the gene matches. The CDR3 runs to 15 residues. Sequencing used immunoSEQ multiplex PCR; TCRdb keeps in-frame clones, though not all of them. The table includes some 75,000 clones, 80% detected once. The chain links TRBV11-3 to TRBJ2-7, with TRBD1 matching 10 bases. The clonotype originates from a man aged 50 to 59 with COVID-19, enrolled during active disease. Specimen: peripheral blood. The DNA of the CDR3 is TGTGCCAGCAGCTTCCGAGGGACAGGGGCGGACGAGCAGTACTTC. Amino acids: CASSFRGTGADEQYF.